The present entry profiles one TCR beta chain with its context. CDR1 is MNHEY, CDR2 SVGAGI, per germline. Trimming took 5 bases from V and 0 from J, leaving 5 bases between them. This CDR3 region has 14 residues. The data were taken from a study of blood T cell repertoires in COVID-19. Using immunoSEQ multiplex PCR, the repertoire was profiled, and TCRdb retains in-frame clones only, with some absent. The top ten hold 9.4% of the sample, which has fewer than 300,000 clones, over 75% seen once. This chain links TRBV6-5 with TRBJ1-6; D is undetermined. The clonotype comes from a young man with active or convalescent COVID-19. The sample comprised peripheral blood. The CDR3, as DNA: TGTGCCAGCAGTCCTAACTCCTATAATTCACCCCTCCACTTT. It codes for CASSPNSYNSPLHF.